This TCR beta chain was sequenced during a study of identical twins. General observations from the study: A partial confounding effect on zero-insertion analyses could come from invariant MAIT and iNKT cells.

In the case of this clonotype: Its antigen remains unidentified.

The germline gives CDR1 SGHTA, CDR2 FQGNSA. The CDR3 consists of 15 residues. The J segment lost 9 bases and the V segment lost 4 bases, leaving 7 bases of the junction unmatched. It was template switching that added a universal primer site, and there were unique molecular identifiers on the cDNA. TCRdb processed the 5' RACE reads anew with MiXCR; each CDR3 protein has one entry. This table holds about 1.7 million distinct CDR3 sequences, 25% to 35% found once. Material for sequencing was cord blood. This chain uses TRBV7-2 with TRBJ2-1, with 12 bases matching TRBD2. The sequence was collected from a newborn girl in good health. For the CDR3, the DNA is TGTGCCAGCAGCTCTAGCGGGGGGGCCGTATTTGAGCAGTTCTTC. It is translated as CASSSSGGAVFEQFF.